What follows are 10 T cell receptor beta chains derived from one specimen sequenced in a study of OX40 agonist ivuxolimab in advanced cancers. The method was immunoSEQ multiplex PCR; TCRdb's version includes in-frame clones alone and lacks a portion of them. Counted here are 60,000 to 75,000 clones, around 83% occurring once; the ten biggest clones make up more than 25%. Sequences were derived from CD4+ or CD8+ T cells sorted from blood, sampled in a trial of the OX40 agonist ivuxolimab. Receptors originate from an adult with an advanced solid tumor such as melanoma, head and neck, liver or kidney cancer.

In this sample, this clone turned up a few times. V and J are TRBV18 and TRBJ1-2; tentatively, D is TRBD1 (5 bases). V lost 3 bases and J 3 bases, leaving 11 bases between the germline ends. The germline V gene has CDR1 KGHSH and CDR2 LQKENI. The CDR3 spans 14 residues. CDR3 in DNA: TGTGCCAGCTCACCGGGGGGTTTTGACTATGGCTACACCTTC. It translates to CASSPGGFDYGYTF.

The V call is TRBV21-1, the J call TRBJ1-5; the table gives TRBD1 as D, unverified against the DNA. TRBV21-1 is a documented pseudogene. CDR3 size: 15 residues. The CDR3 region has the DNA TGTGCCAGCAGCGTTCAGGGATTGCGCAATCAGCCCCAGCATTTT. This gives the protein CASSVQGLRNQPQHF.

This CDR3 is CASLTGTENTGELFF. CDR3 DNA: TGTGCCAGCCTGACCGGGACAGAAAACACCGGGGAGCTGTTTTTT. This chain uses TRBV7-6 with TRBJ2-2, with 7 bases that match TRBD1. The germline gives CDR1 SGHVS, CDR2 FNYEAQ. This CDR3 contains 15 residues. V gave up 8 bases and J gave up 2 bases; unmatched junction bases: 8.

The chain has TRBV19 and TRBJ2-5; D call uncertain. V was cut by 6 bases and J by 6 bases, with 23 bases left in between. The CDR3 is 16 residues long. Germline V gene sequence: CDR1 LNHDA, CDR2 SQIVND (reference sequence). The CDR3 sequence is CASSPTLTNYLQTQYF. DNA for the CDR3: TGTGCCAGTAGCCCCACATTAACCAACTACCTCCAGACCCAGTACTTC.

The V call is TRBV5-1, the J call TRBJ1-1; D not certain. Looked up from germline, CDR1 is SGHRS and CDR2 is YFSETQ. The V gene lost 3 bases and the J gene lost 0 bases, with 9 bases spanning the gap. This CDR3 is built from 14 residues. The CDR3 loop is CASSSDGMNTEAFF. CDR3 sequence (DNA): TGCGCCAGCAGCTCGGACGGCATGAACACTGAAGCTTTCTTT. Combining the CDR3 with reference TRBV5-1 and TRBJ1-1 gives the whole variable domain KAGVTQTPRYLIKTRGQQVTLSCSPISGHRSVSWYQQTPGQGLQFLFEYFSETQRNKGNFPGRFSGRQFSNSRSEMNVSTLELGDSALYLCASSSDGMNTEAFFGQGTRLTVV.

V and J are TRBV5-1 and TRBJ2-3, with TRBD1 identical over 10 bases. The CDR3 length is 17 residues. From germline, CDR1 is SGHRS and CDR2 YFSETQ. V shed 2 bases, J shed 4 bases, and the junction held 10 bases outside the gene matches. In DNA, the CDR3 is TGCGCCAGCAGCTTCCAACGGGGGACAGGGGCCCCAGATACGCAGTATTTT. Amino acids: CASSFQRGTGAPDTQYF.

The rearrangement joins TRBV30 to TRBJ1-1, with 10 bases lining up with TRBD1. This CDR3 region has 14 residues. CDR1 and CDR2 from the germline V gene are GTSNPN and SVGIG (reference sequence). Unmatched junction bases numbered 3, after V lost 2 bases and J lost 3 bases. CDR3 DNA sequence: TGTGCCTGGAGTAGGGGACAGGGGTACACTGAAGCTTTCTTT. Translated: CAWSRGQGYTEAFF.

The CDR3 sequence: CACMPGSRREKLFF. Written as DNA, the CDR3 is TGTGCCTGCATGCCCGGGTCCCGGAGGGAAAAACTGTTTTTT. The V gene is TRBV28, the J gene TRBJ1-4; no firm D call. This CDR3 comprises 14 residues. Germline V gene data show CDR1 as MDHEN and CDR2 as SYDVKM. V was pared by 11 bases and J by 8 bases, with 21 bases between.

The rearrangement links TRBV4-1 to TRBJ2-5; 8 bases map to TRBD2. The J call may be mistaken, given a closer DNA end match to TRBJ2-7. Germline CDR1 reads MGHRA; CDR2 reads YSYEKL. The CDR3 extends over 17 amino acids. The CDR3 loop reads CASSQDMASGYSYEQYF. The CDR3 DNA reads as TGCGCCAGCAGCCAAGATATGGCTAGCGGGTACTCCTACGAGCAGTACTTC.

The rearrangement joins TRBV5-8 to TRBJ2-6; D gene ambiguous. Germline V gene data show CDR1 as SGHTS and CDR2 as YDEGEE. This CDR3 comprises 16 residues. Between the trimmed V and J ends, which lost 10 bases and 0 bases, there was a span of 17 bases. This CDR3 reads CAAPPPPNSGANVLTF. The DNA for the CDR3 is TGTGCCGCGCCGCCCCCCCCTAACTCTGGGGCCAACGTCCTGACTTTC.